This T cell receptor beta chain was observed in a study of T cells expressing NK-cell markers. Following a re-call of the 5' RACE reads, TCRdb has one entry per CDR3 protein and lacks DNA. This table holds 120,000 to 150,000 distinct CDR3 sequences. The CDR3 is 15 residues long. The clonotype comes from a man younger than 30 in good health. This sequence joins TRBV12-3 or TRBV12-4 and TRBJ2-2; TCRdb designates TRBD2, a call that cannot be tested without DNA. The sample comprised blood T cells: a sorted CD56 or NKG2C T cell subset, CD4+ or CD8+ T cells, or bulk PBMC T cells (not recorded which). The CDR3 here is CASSPSWRGTGELFF.